Shown below are 13 T cell receptor beta chains from a single sample sequenced in a study of cytomegalovirus exposure and HLA in healthy donors. The PCR employed 60 Vbeta primers together with 13 Jbeta primers. Profiling relied on immunoSEQ multiplex PCR, and the TCRdb table lists in-frame clones only, not all of them. The table includes 150,000 to 200,000 clones, roughly 77% detected once. What was sequenced was PBMCs. The receptors stem from a man aged 18 to 29 in good health and CMV-seropositive.

The V gene is TRBV7-2, the J gene TRBJ2-1; D is possibly TRBD2 (6 bases). This CDR3 spans 14 amino acids. The V and J ends lost 1 base and 7 bases respectively, with 11 bases between them. Germline loops: CDR1 SGHTA, CDR2 FQGNSA. This chain's CDR3 is CASSLVAVGNEQFF. The CDR3 DNA reads TGTGCCAGCAGCTTAGTAGCGGTAGGGAATGAGCAGTTCTTC.

This rearrangement joins TRBV7-9 to TRBJ2-7; D unresolved. Deletions cut 4 bases from V and 7 bases from J, with 14 bases between. The length of the CDR3 is 13 residues. Germline V lookup: CDR1 SEHNR, CDR2 FQNEAQ (reference sequence). CDR3 in amino acids: CASSSPSLSEQYF. The CDR3 nucleotides read TGTGCCAGCAGCTCCCCCAGTCTGTCTGAGCAGTACTTC.

The chain carries TRBV28 and TRBJ1-4; TRBD1 aligns across 7 bases. CDR3 length: 15 residues. V gave up 6 bases and J gave up 0 bases; unmatched junction bases: 4. Per the germline V gene, CDR1 is MDHEN and CDR2 is SYDVKM. The CDR3 sequence is CASRGRGSTNEKLFF. The CDR3 DNA follows: TGTGCCAGCAGGGGCAGGGGGTCAACTAATGAAAAACTGTTTTTT.

This chain uses TRBV9 with TRBJ2-2, with D possibly matching TRBD2 (6 bases). Trimming removed 2 bases from V and 5 bases from J, with 19 bases in between. The length of the CDR3 is 17 residues. CDR1 and CDR2 (germline): SGDLS, YYNGEE. DNA for the CDR3: TGTGCCAGCAGCGTTCGCGCCGGGGGAGGAAAAACCGGGGAGCTGTTTTTT. This sequence encodes CASSVRAGGGKTGELFF.

The chain recombines TRBV6-6 with TRBJ2-2; D remains ambiguous. Trimming removed 5 bases at V and 5 bases at J, with 6 bases between. The CDR3 consists of 12 residues. Per germline, CDR1 MNHNY and CDR2 SVGAGI (reference sequence). CDR3 protein: CASSPRTGELFF. CDR3 DNA: TGTGCCAGCAGTCCCAGGACCGGGGAGCTGTTTTTT.

The chain couples TRBV5-1 to TRBJ1-1, with 8 bases aligning to TRBD1. The CDR3 spans 14 residues. The V gene end was trimmed by 7 bases and the J gene end by 2 bases; junction bases not matched to a gene: 7. Germline V gene lookup returns CDR1 SGHRS and CDR2 YFSETQ. As DNA, the CDR3 is TGCGCCAGCGCTCGACAGGGGCCAAACACTGAAGCTTTCTTT. It is translated as CASARQGPNTEAFF.

The chain is built from TRBV5-4 and TRBJ1-2, with TRBD1 identical over 10 bases. CDR1 SGHNT and CDR2 YYREEE come from the germline V gene (reference sequence). The CDR3 spans 15 residues. Trimming cost V 0 bases and J 8 bases; bases outside gene matches: 7. The CDR3 nucleotides are TGTGCCAGCAGCTTGGGCCGGACAGGGGGATACGGCTACACCTTC. It is translated as CASSLGRTGGYGYTF.

The gene calls are TRBV6-5 and TRBJ2-7; D might be TRBD2 (6 bases). Germline assignment: CDR1 MNHEY and CDR2 SVGAGI. The length of the CDR3 is 11 residues. V dropped 10 bases and J dropped 5 bases, with 12 bases sitting between them. This CDR3 is CAIGRGNEQYF. The CDR3 DNA sequence: TGTGCCATAGGACGGGGGAACGAGCAGTACTTC.

The V and J genes are TRBV7-3 and TRBJ2-1; 12 bases align to TRBD2. CDR3 size: 16 residues. The V gene's germline CDR1 is SGHTA and CDR2 FQGTGA. J gave up 6 bases and V 2 bases, and 5 bases lay outside the gene matches. The CDR3 DNA sequence: TGTGCCAGCAGCTTATATGGGACTAGCGGGTCCAATGAGCAGTTCTTC. Its protein is CASSLYGTSGSNEQFF. The complete variable domain, with remaining parts taken from reference TRBV7-3 and TRBJ2-1, reads GAGVSQTPSNKVTEKGKYVELRCDPISGHTALYWYRQSLGQGPEFLIYFQGTGAADDSGLPNDRFFAVRPEGSVSTLKIQRTERGDSAVYLCASSLYGTSGSNEQFFGPGTRLTVL.

This chain's CDR3 is CASSRVNSLGGTEAFF. The CDR3 coding sequence is TGCGCCAGCAGTCGGGTAAACAGCCTGGGAGGCACTGAAGCTTTCTTT. This sequence joins TRBV23-1 and TRBJ1-1; D ambiguous. TRBV23-1 is an open reading frame, and its role is uncertain. The CDR3 runs to 16 residues. V was pared by 4 bases and J by 4 bases, with 19 bases between.

The chain has TRBV9 and TRBJ1-1; weak D call: TRBD1 (6 bases). CDR3 length: 15 amino acids. Trimming took 1 base from V and 2 from J, leaving 12 bases between them. The germline gives CDR1 SGDLS, CDR2 YYNGEE. The CDR3 protein is CASSVSPGTNTEAFF. DNA of the CDR3: TGTGCCAGCAGCGTATCTCCCGGGACAAACACTGAAGCTTTCTTT.

For the CDR3, the DNA is TGTGCCAGCAGCCCATCTACAGGGATTAGCAATCAGCCCCAGCATTTT. Translating gives CASSPSTGISNQPQHF. The gene calls are TRBV27 and TRBJ1-5; weak D call: TRBD1 (6 bases). CDR1 MNHEY and CDR2 SMNVEV come from the germline V gene (reference sequence). Trimming shortened V by 6 bases and J by 0 bases, and 15 bases separated the two germline ends. There are 16 residues in the CDR3.

This chain connects TRBV7-3 to TRBJ2-2; the D gene is possibly TRBD1 (6 bases). The CDR3 is 15 amino acids. CDR1 is SGHTA, CDR2 FQGTGA, per germline. V lost 4 bases and J 4 bases, leaving 13 bases between the germline ends. The CDR3 nucleotides are TGTGCCAGCAGCTCCCAGGGGTACAGCACCGGGGAGCTGTTTTTT. Amino acid sequence: CASSSQGYSTGELFF.